One and the same sample provided the 32 T cell receptor beta chains below, sequenced in a study of blood T cell repertoires in COVID-19 (TCRdb year 2020). Libraries came from the immunoSEQ multiplex PCR assay. The table was pulled from immuneACCESS by TCRdb, which kept in-frame rearrangements only. Such tables lose some clones; where checked, under half of the loss comes from unresolved V genes, and the rest has no known cause. Within this sample are about 140,000 clones, with 60% to 85% of them counted one time only. Jointly, the top ten make up 16% of the sample. Sequencing was done on a sample of peripheral blood. Every receptor here comes from a man in his forties or fifties with acute or convalescent COVID-19.

This clone was counted once. The rearrangement links TRBV9 to TRBJ2-2, with D possibly TRBD2 on 6 matching bases. CDR3 size: 18 residues. Trimming took off 4 bases at V and 0 bases at J, with 19 bases between the two ends. CDR1 SGDLS and CDR2 YYNGEE come from the germline V gene. The CDR3 here is CASSPLTGGAANTGELFF. The CDR3 DNA follows: TGTGCCAGCAGCCCGCTCACCGGGGGAGCCGCGAACACCGGGGAGCTGTTTTTT.

This chain uses TRBV6-5 with TRBJ2-3, with 9 bases matching TRBD2. The CDR3 has 15 residues. CDR1 is MNHEY and CDR2 is SVGAGI in the germline V gene. V shed 8 bases, J shed 4 bases, and the junction held 10 bases outside the gene matches. The CDR3 bases are TGTGCCAGCTGGCTTGGACTAGCGATCGCAGATACGCAGTATTTT. This gives the protein CASWLGLAIADTQYF.

The chain couples TRBV3-1 (or the pseudogene TRBV3-2) to TRBJ1-5; D not resolved. The CDR3 is 13 residues long. Germline CDR1 and CDR2: LGHDT and YNNKEL (reference sequence). V was shortened by 0 bases and J by 7 bases, with 7 bases between the two germline ends. The CDR3: CASSQDGGQPQHF. CDR3 DNA sequence: TGTGCCAGCAGCCAAGATGGCGGACAGCCCCAGCATTTT.

The chain uses TRBV10-3 and TRBJ2-2, with 10 nucleotides matching TRBD1. This CDR3 region has 15 residues. Germline CDR1 ENHRY, CDR2 SYGVKD. The V and J ends lost 8 bases and 6 bases, in that order; junction bases with no gene match: 9. CDR3 loop: CAIQGGTGVAGELFF. The CDR3 DNA sequence: TGTGCCATCCAGGGAGGGACAGGGGTTGCCGGGGAGCTGTTTTTT.

The chain recombines TRBV19 with TRBJ2-1; 8 nucleotides line up with TRBD2. V trimming: 2 bases; J trimming: 3 bases; junction bases outside the gene matches: 9. The length of the CDR3 is 17 residues. Germline loops: CDR1 LNHDA, CDR2 SQIVND (reference sequence). DNA for the CDR3: TGTGCCAGTAGTATACCACTTGCTAGCGGGCACTACAATGAGCAGTTCTTC. Its translation: CASSIPLASGHYNEQFF.

The chain couples TRBV12-3 or TRBV12-4 to TRBJ2-3, with unresolved D. Trimming removed 8 bases at V and 1 base at J, with 10 bases between. This CDR3 has 13 amino acids. This CDR3 is CASVRIGTDTQYF. The CDR3 DNA reads as TGTGCCAGCGTCAGGATAGGCACAGATACGCAGTATTTT.

The V call is TRBV10-1, the J call TRBJ2-2, with 10 bases lining up with TRBD2. Germline V CDR1 and CDR2: WNHNN, SYGVQD (reference sequence). The CDR3 runs 14 residues. V gave up 4 bases and J gave up 7 bases; unmatched junction bases: 3. DNA for the CDR3: TGCGCCAGCAGTGGACTAGCGGGTCTCGGGGAGCTGTTTTTT. Translation gives CASSGLAGLGELFF.

The DNA of the CDR3 is TGTGCCAGCAGCCCGGGACAGGGTGGATACACCGGGGAGCTGTTTTTT. Encoded protein: CASSPGQGGYTGELFF. The chain joins TRBV7-7 to TRBJ2-2, with 9 positions matching TRBD1. This CDR3 contains 16 residues. Germline CDR1 is SSHAT and CDR2 is FNYEAQ (reference sequence). V lost 5 bases and J lost 3; bases outside the gene matches: 7.

The chain joins TRBV6-2 or TRBV6-3 to TRBJ2-1; D perhaps matches TRBD2 (6 bases). With 2 bases removed from V and 5 bases from J, the gap between germline ends came to 13 bases. The CDR3 consists of 15 residues. Germline lookup yields CDR1 MNHEY and CDR2 SVGEGT. CDR3 loop: CASSYPHGGHNEQFF. For the CDR3, the DNA is TGTGCCAGCAGTTACCCACACGGGGGACACAATGAGCAGTTCTTC.

This clone was observed a few times. The rearrangement joins TRBV28 to TRBJ1-2; D is uncertain. The V and J ends lost 5 bases and 7 bases respectively, with 14 bases between them. There are 13 residues in the CDR3. The germline CDR1 and CDR2 sequences are MDHEN and SYDVKM. For the CDR3, the DNA is TGTGCCAGCAGTCCCGGGGTCCGTGGTGGCTACACCTTC. Protein sequence: CASSPGVRGGYTF.

This clone was detected only once. The chain recombines TRBV5-1 with TRBJ1-6; D gene uncertain. Per the germline V gene, CDR1 is SGHRS and CDR2 is YFSETQ. The CDR3 contains 14 residues. Trimming cost V 4 bases and J 3 bases, with 8 bases left between them. CDR3: CASSEGIYNSPLHF. CDR3 bases: TGCGCCAGCAGCGAGGGAATCTATAATTCACCCCTCCACTTT.

This clone showed up just a few times. V gene TRBV19 combines with J gene TRBJ1-2; D remains unclear. Looked up from germline, CDR1 is LNHDA and CDR2 is SQIVND (reference sequence). The CDR3 length is 14 residues. V gave up 0 bases and J gave up 8 bases, with 13 bases separating them. CDR3 nucleotide sequence: TGTGCCAGTAGTATAGATGTGGGTTCAGGAGGCTACACCTTC. Residues: CASSIDVGSGGYTF.

The chain links TRBV15 to TRBJ1-5; 7 nucleotides agree with TRBD1. Germline-derived CDR1 and CDR2 are LNHNV and YYDKDF (reference sequence). Trimming took 8 bases from V and 1 from J; bases not matched to a gene: 2. This CDR3 region has 13 residues. The CDR3 DNA follows: TGTGCCACCCAACAGGGGAGCAATCAGCCCCAGCATTTT. This gives the protein CATQQGSNQPQHF.

This clone showed up just a few times. The CDR3 is CASSVGQAEEQFF. The CDR3 bases are TGTGCCAGCAGTGTGGGACAGGCCGAGGAGCAGTTCTTC. V gene TRBV2 combines with J gene TRBJ2-1; 8 bases are shared with TRBD1. V dropped 4 bases and J dropped 10; count of bases not matched to a gene: 6. This CDR3 is built from 13 residues. The germline V gene encodes CDR1 SNHLY and CDR2 FYNNEI.

The J gene is TRBJ2-1, the V gene TRBV19; TRBD2 aligns across 8 bases. The V gene end was trimmed by 6 bases and the J gene end by 6 bases; junction bases not matched to a gene: 13. The germline V gene encodes CDR1 LNHDA and CDR2 SQIVND (reference sequence). The CDR3 is made up of 16 amino acids. The CDR3: CASRNRGGPGRNEQFF. The CDR3 DNA follows: TGTGCCAGTAGAAATCGCGGGGGGCCGGGCCGCAATGAGCAGTTCTTC.

The chain recombines TRBV19 with TRBJ1-2; tentatively, D is TRBD1 (5 bases). Germline assignment: CDR1 LNHDA and CDR2 SQIVND (reference sequence). The CDR3 is 15 amino acids. Trimming cost V 5 bases and J 10 bases, with 23 bases left between them. This chain's CDR3 is CASSFPPGTLIDYTF. The CDR3 DNA follows: TGTGCCAGTAGTTTCCCGCCGGGGACTCTAATTGACTACACCTTC.

The rearrangement links TRBV28 to TRBJ1-2; 7 positions agree with TRBD1. Trimming at V came to 5 bases and at J to 2 bases, leaving 5 bases not matched to a gene. This CDR3 is 14 amino acids long. The germline V gene encodes CDR1 MDHEN and CDR2 SYDVKM. Written as DNA, the CDR3 is TGTGCCAGCAGTGAGCAGGGGGGAAACTATGGCTACACCTTC. It specifies CASSEQGGNYGYTF.

This clone was observed a handful of times. CDR3 loop: CASSLEQGGGQTQYF. In DNA form, the CDR3 reads TGTGCCAGCAGCTTAGAACAGGGCGGGGGACAGACCCAGTACTTC. The chain couples TRBV5-8 to TRBJ2-5; D possibly corresponds to TRBD2 (7 bases). Germline CDR1 is SGHTS and CDR2 is YDEGEE. V was pared by 2 bases and J by 6 bases, with 17 bases between. This CDR3 is 15 amino acids long.

J is TRBJ1-5 and V is TRBV28, with 9 bases that match TRBD1. Germline V CDR1 and CDR2: MDHEN, SYDVKM. After removal of 7 bases from V and 7 bases from J, the junction contained 14 bases not matched to a gene. The CDR3 is made up of 16 amino acids. CDR3 in DNA: TGTGCCAGCACCCCACACCCCGGGACAGGGAAGCAGCCCCAGCATTTT. Its protein is CASTPHPGTGKQPQHF.

This chain joins TRBV20-1 and TRBJ1-3; 8 bases map to TRBD1. Germline V CDR1 and CDR2: DFQATT, SNEGSKA (reference sequence). CDR3 size: 14 residues. V was pared by 3 bases and J by 3 bases, with 4 bases of the junction left unmatched. CDR3 amino acids: CSASQGAGGNTIYF. The CDR3 DNA follows: TGCAGTGCTAGTCAGGGGGCGGGTGGAAACACCATATATTTT.

The chain recombines TRBV11-2 with TRBJ2-1; a weak D match, TRBD1 (5 bases). Trimming removed 6 bases at V and 1 base at J, with 13 bases between. In germline, CDR1 is SGHAT, CDR2 FQNNGV. This CDR3 has 15 amino acids. The CDR3 bases are TGTGCCAGCAGGGCACAGAGACAGTCCTACAATGAGCAGTTCTTC. It codes for CASRAQRQSYNEQFF.

Only a few counts were recorded for this clone. This chain joins TRBV18 and TRBJ1-5; D is uncertain. The ends were cut back, 3 bases at V and 3 bases at J, with 6 bases in the middle. The CDR3 is 13 amino acids. Germline V gene lookup returns CDR1 KGHSH and CDR2 LQKENI. The CDR3 here is CASSPQDNQPQHF. The CDR3 DNA reads TGTGCCAGCTCACCTCAGGACAATCAGCCCCAGCATTTT.

The V and J genes are TRBV9 and TRBJ2-3; TRBD2 matches 9 bases. This CDR3 contains 16 residues. Trimming at V came to 0 bases and at J to 5 bases, leaving 7 bases not matched to a gene. Germline CDR1 and CDR2: SGDLS and YYNGEE. The CDR3 protein is CASSVAGGGAKDTQYF. The CDR3 region has the DNA TGTGCCAGCAGCGTAGCTGGCGGGGGGGCCAAAGATACGCAGTATTTT.

The chain employs TRBV15 and TRBJ1-5, with D maybe TRBD1 (5 bases). CDR1 LNHNV and CDR2 YYDKDF come from the germline V gene (reference sequence). V shed 2 bases and J shed 1 base, with 6 bases lying between them. This CDR3 has 14 residues. Written as DNA, the CDR3 is TGTGCCACCAGCAGACAGGGAAGCAATCAGCCCCAGCATTTT. Its translation is CATSRQGSNQPQHF.

The gene calls are TRBV18 and TRBJ1-2; TRBD1 might be the D (5 bases). V dropped 3 bases and J dropped 4 bases, with 12 bases sitting between them. The CDR3 sequence is 14 residues long. Germline CDR1 and CDR2: KGHSH and LQKENI. CDR3 region: CASSPGRDVYGYTF. CDR3 bases: TGTGCCAGCTCACCGGGGAGGGACGTCTATGGCTACACCTTC.

The J gene is TRBJ1-2, the V gene TRBV9; TRBD1 matches 9 bases. This CDR3 is 15 amino acids long. Trimming at V came to 6 bases and at J to 4 bases, leaving 10 bases not matched to a gene. Germline CDR1 reads SGDLS; CDR2 reads YYNGEE. CDR3 DNA sequence: TGTGCCAGCACCCCCCGGGACAGGGTTCCCTATGGCTACACCTTC. It specifies CASTPRDRVPYGYTF.

This chain joins TRBV6-5 and TRBJ2-3; maybe TRBD2 (5 bases). The CDR3 covers 13 residues. The germline V gene has CDR1 MNHEY and CDR2 SVGAGI. Trimming pared 7 bases from V and 2 bases from J, leaving 10 bases between. The CDR3 sequence: CASIRGNTDTQYF. CDR3 DNA: TGTGCCAGCATAAGAGGGAACACAGATACGCAGTATTTT.

This clone was seen once. The chain couples TRBV11-2 to TRBJ1-1, with D possibly being TRBD1 (5 bases). Trimming took off 0 bases at V and 0 bases at J, with 8 bases between the two ends. The germline V gene encodes CDR1 SGHAT and CDR2 FQNNGV. The CDR3 length is 15 residues. The CDR3 DNA is TGTGCCAGCAGCTTAGATACAGGAATGAACACTGAAGCTTTCTTT. Amino acids: CASSLDTGMNTEAFF.

V and J are TRBV5-8 and TRBJ2-1, with TRBD1 as a possible D gene (5 bases). The CDR3 runs to 14 residues. Germline values: CDR1 SGHTS, CDR2 YDEGEE. The germline V and J ends were trimmed by 4 bases and 4 bases, with 12 bases remaining between them. CDR3 in amino acids: CASSLSAGYNEQFF. The DNA for the CDR3 is TGTGCCAGCAGCCTCAGCGCAGGGTACAATGAGCAGTTCTTC.

V is TRBV24-1 and J is TRBJ2-7; D may be TRBD1 (6 bases). Deletions cut 1 base from V and 3 bases from J, with 18 bases between. The CDR3 extends over 17 amino acids. The germline gives CDR1 KGHDR, CDR2 SFDVKD. CDR3 in amino acids: CATSDFSLTGRIYEQYV. As DNA, the CDR3 is TGTGCCACCAGTGATTTCTCGCTGACAGGTAGAATCTACGAGCAGTACGTC.

This rearrangement joins TRBV2 to TRBJ2-7; D might be TRBD2 (5 bases). Trimming removed 5 bases from V and 0 bases from J, with 11 bases in between. The CDR3 extends over 14 amino acids. CDR1 SNHLY and CDR2 FYNNEI come from the germline V gene. Here the CDR3 reads CASSFAGSSYEQYF. CDR3 nucleotide sequence: TGTGCCAGCAGTTTTGCGGGCAGCTCCTACGAGCAGTACTTC.

This chain connects TRBV19 to TRBJ1-1, with D perhaps TRBD1 (6 bases). Trimming removed 6 bases at V and 5 bases at J, with 25 bases between. This CDR3 is 17 amino acids long. The germline gives CDR1 LNHDA, CDR2 SQIVND (reference sequence). DNA of the CDR3: TGTGCCAGTAGCTCGACTGGACAGATTGTGGATAGAACTGAAGCTTTCTTT. Encoded protein: CASSSTGQIVDRTEAFF.